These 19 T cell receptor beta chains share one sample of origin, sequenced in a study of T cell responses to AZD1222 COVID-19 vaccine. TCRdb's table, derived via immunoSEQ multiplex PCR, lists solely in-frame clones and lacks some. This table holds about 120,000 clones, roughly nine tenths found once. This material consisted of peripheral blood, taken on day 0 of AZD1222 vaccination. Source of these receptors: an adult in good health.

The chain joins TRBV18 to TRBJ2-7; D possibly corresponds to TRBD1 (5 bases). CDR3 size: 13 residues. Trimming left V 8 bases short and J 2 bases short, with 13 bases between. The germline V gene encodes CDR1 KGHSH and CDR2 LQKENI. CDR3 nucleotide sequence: TGTGCCAGCGCAGGGTTCCTCCCCTACGAGCAGTACTTC. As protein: CASAGFLPYEQYF.

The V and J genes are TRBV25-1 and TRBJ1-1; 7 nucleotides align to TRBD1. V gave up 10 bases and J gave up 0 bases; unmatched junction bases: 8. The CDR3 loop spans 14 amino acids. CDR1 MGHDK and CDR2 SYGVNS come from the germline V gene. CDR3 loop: CATLGQDMNTEAFF. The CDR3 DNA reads TGTGCCACCCTCGGACAGGATATGAACACTGAAGCTTTCTTT.

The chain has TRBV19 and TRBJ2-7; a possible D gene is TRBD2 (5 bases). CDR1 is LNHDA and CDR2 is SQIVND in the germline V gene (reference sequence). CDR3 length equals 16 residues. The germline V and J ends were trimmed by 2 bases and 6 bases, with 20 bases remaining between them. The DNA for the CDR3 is TGTGCCAGTAGTATATCGGCGGGTGCGGCGGTGGGCGAGCAGTACTTC. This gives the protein CASSISAGAAVGEQYF. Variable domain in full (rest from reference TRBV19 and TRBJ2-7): DGGITQSPKYLFRKEGQNVTLSCEQNLNHDAMYWYRQDPGQGLRLIYYSQIVNDFQKGDIAEGYSVSREKKESFPLTVTSAQKNPTAFYLCASSISAGAAVGEQYFGPGTRLTVT.

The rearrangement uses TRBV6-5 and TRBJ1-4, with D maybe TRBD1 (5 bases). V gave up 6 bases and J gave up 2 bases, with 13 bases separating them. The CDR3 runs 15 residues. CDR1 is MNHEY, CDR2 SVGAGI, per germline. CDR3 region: CASRGQTVTNEKLFF. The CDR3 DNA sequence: TGTGCCAGCAGAGGACAAACAGTTACTAATGAAAAACTGTTTTTT.

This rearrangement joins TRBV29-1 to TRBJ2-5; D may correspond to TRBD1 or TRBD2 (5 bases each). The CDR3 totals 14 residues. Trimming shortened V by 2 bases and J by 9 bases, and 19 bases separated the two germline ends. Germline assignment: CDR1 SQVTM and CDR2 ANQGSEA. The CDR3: CSVESLGEFRAQYF. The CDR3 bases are TGCAGCGTTGAATCTTTGGGGGAGTTTAGGGCCCAGTACTTC.

CDR3 loop: CASSLGSGYHGYTF. The CDR3 region has the DNA TGTGCCAGCAGCTTGGGGTCAGGGTACCATGGCTACACCTTC. V and J are TRBV5-6 and TRBJ1-2, with D possibly matching TRBD1 (5 bases). The CDR3 runs to 14 residues. The V end was cut by 0 bases, the J end by 6 bases, with 12 bases between. Germline lookup yields CDR1 SGHDT and CDR2 YYEEEE.

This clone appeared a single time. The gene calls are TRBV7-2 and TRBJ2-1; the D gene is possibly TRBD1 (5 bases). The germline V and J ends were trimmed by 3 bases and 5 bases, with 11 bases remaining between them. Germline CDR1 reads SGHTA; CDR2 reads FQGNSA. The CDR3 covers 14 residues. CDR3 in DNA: TGTGCCAGCAGCTTGGGGCTACTACACAATGAGCAGTTCTTC. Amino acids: CASSLGLLHNEQFF.

The CDR3 DNA reads as TGTGCCAGCAGTTCCCTTGCCTACAGCAATCAGCCCCAGCATTTT. This sequence encodes CASSSLAYSNQPQHF. The rearrangement uses TRBV6-6 and TRBJ1-5; no clear D gene. CDR1 MNHNY and CDR2 SVGAGI come from the germline V gene (reference sequence). The CDR3 is 15 amino acids. The V end was cut by 4 bases, the J end by 1 base, with 11 bases between.

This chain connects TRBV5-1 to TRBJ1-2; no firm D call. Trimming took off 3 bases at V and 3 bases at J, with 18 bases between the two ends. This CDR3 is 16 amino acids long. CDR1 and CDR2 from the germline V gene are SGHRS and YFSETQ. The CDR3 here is CASSSRLVNGDYGYTF. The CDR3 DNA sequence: TGCGCCAGCAGCTCCCGTTTAGTGAACGGTGACTATGGCTACACCTTC. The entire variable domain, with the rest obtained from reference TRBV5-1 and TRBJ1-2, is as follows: KAGVTQTPRYLIKTRGQQVTLSCSPISGHRSVSWYQQTPGQGLQFLFEYFSETQRNKGNFPGRFSGRQFSNSRSEMNVSTLELGDSALYLCASSSRLVNGDYGYTFGSGTRLTVV.

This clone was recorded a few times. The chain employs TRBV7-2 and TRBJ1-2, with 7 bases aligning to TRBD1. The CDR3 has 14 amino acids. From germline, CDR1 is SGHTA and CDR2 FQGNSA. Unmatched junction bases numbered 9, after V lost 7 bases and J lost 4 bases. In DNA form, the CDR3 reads TGTGCCAGCACCGCCCGGGACAGTATCTATGGCTACACCTTC. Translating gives CASTARDSIYGYTF.

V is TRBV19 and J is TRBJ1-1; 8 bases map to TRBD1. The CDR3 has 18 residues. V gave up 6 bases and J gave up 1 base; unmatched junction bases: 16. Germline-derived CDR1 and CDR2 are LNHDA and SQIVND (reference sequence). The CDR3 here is CASRALIQRGTGNTEAFF. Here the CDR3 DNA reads TGTGCCAGTAGGGCCCTAATACAACGGGGGACAGGGAACACTGAAGCTTTCTTT. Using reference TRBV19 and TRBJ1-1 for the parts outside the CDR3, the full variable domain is DGGITQSPKYLFRKEGQNVTLSCEQNLNHDAMYWYRQDPGQGLRLIYYSQIVNDFQKGDIAEGYSVSREKKESFPLTVTSAQKNPTAFYLCASRALIQRGTGNTEAFFGQGTRLTVV.

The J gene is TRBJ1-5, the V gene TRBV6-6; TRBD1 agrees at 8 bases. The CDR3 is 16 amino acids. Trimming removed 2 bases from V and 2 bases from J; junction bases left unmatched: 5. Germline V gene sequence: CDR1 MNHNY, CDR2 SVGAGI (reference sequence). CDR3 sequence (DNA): TGTGCCAGCAGTTACCCACAGGGGGTAGGCAATCAGCCCCAGCATTTT. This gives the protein CASSYPQGVGNQPQHF.

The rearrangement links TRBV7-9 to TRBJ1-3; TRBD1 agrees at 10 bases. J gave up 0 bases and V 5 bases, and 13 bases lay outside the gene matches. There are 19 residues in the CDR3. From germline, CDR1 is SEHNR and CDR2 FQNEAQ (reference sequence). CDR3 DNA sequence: TGTGCCAGCAGCAGATGGACAGGGGGATTGATGAGCTCTGGAAACACCATATATTTT. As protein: CASSRWTGGLMSSGNTIYF.

The CDR3 sequence is CASSGRDTTGELFF. The CDR3 DNA is TGTGCCAGCAGCGGCCGGGACACAACCGGGGAGCTGTTTTTT. The chain uses TRBV9 and TRBJ2-2; possibly TRBD1 for D (6 bases). Trimming cost V 3 bases and J 5 bases, with 11 bases left between them. The CDR3 extends over 14 amino acids. Looked up from germline, CDR1 is SGDLS and CDR2 is YYNGEE.

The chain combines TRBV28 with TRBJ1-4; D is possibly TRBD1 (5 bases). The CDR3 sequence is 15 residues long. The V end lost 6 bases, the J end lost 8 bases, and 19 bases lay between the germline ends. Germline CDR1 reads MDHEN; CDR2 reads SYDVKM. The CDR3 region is CASSPPGRRREKLFF. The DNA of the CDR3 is TGTGCCAGCAGCCCTCCGGGACGGAGGCGAGAAAAACTGTTTTTT.

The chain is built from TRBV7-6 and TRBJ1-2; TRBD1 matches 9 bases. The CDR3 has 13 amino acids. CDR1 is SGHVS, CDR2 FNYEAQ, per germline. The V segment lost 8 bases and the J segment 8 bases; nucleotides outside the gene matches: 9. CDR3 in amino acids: CASSRQGVTGYTF. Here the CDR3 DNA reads TGTGCCAGCTCACGACAGGGGGTAACGGGCTACACCTTC.

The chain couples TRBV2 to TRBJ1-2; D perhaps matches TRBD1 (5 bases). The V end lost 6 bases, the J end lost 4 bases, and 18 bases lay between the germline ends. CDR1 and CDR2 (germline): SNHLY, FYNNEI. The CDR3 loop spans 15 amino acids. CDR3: CASRELSGGGYGYTF. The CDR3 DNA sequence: TGTGCCAGCAGGGAACTCTCTGGGGGTGGCTATGGCTACACCTTC.

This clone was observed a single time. As DNA, the CDR3 is TGCGCCAGCAGTGTCCTCCCCGGTGTTGGACTAGCGGGCAATGAGCAGTTCTTC. Protein: CASSVLPGVGLAGNEQFF. V gene TRBV10-1 combines with J gene TRBJ2-1; the match to TRBD2 covers 11 bases. The germline gives CDR1 WNHNN, CDR2 SYGVQD (reference sequence). Unmatched junction bases numbered 14, after V lost 4 bases and J lost 6 bases. CDR3 length: 18 amino acids.

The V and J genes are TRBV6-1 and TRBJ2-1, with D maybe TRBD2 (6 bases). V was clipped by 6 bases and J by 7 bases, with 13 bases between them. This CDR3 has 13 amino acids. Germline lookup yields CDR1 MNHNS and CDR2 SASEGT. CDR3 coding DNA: TGTGCCAGCAGGCTCGGGGGTTGGAATGAGCAGTTCTTC. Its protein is CASRLGGWNEQFF.